One sample yielded the 29 T cell receptor beta chains listed below, sequenced in a study of CD8 T cells in Susac syndrome. The RNA input was roughly 0.45 to 1 ug, and it was reverse transcribed with random hexamers. TCRdb used MiXCR to reprocess the immunoSEQ multiplex PCR reads, holding one entry per CDR3 protein. This sample yields fewer than 80,000 distinct CDR3 sequences, of which approximately 95% are seen a single time; roughly 0.25% belongs to the top ten. The specimen was CD8+ T cells from PBMCs. These receptors were taken from a human donor in good health.

The rearrangement joins TRBV5-6 to TRBJ2-1; D gene uncertain. The length of the CDR3 is 12 residues. Germline V gene lookup returns CDR1 SGHDT and CDR2 YYEEEE. V lost 0 bases and J 10 bases, leaving 8 bases between the germline ends. CDR3 loop: CASSLGDQEQFF. The CDR3 region has the DNA TGTGCCAGCAGCTTGGGGGATCAGGAGCAGTTCTTC.

The CDR3 DNA reads TGTGCCAGCAGCCTCTCGGGGGTGACTAGCGAGGTCTACAATGAGCAGTTCTTC. This codes for CASSLSGVTSEVYNEQFF. The rearrangement links TRBV7-9 to TRBJ2-1; TRBD2 agrees at 8 bases. The CDR3 is 18 amino acids. The V segment lost 5 bases and the J segment 3 bases; nucleotides outside the gene matches: 15. Germline V gives CDR1 SEHNR, CDR2 FQNEAQ (reference sequence).

This chain connects TRBV4-1 to TRBJ2-1; TRBD2 matches at 13 bases. V lost 4 bases to trimming and J lost 6 bases; unmatched junction nucleotides: 3. Per the germline V gene, CDR1 is MGHRA and CDR2 is YSYEKL. The CDR3 sequence is 15 residues long. The CDR3 coding sequence is TGCGCCAGCAGCCTACTAGCGGGGGGGCCCAATGAGCAGTTCTTC. This codes for CASSLLAGGPNEQFF.

The chain has TRBV24-1 and TRBJ2-1; TRBD1 is a possible D gene (6 bases). The V end was cut by 9 bases, the J end by 4 bases, with 18 bases between. CDR3 length: 15 residues. Germline V gene sequence: CDR1 KGHDR, CDR2 SFDVKD. The CDR3 here is CATGGTGSPYNEQFF. CDR3 in DNA: TGTGCCACCGGAGGAACAGGGTCCCCATACAATGAGCAGTTCTTC.

The chain carries TRBV12-3 or TRBV12-4 and TRBJ2-2; no reliable D call. Trimming shortened V by 6 bases and J by 4 bases, and 6 bases separated the two germline ends. This CDR3 spans 12 amino acids. The CDR3 here is CASSLTTGELFF. The CDR3 bases are TGTGCCAGCAGCTTAACCACCGGGGAGCTGTTTTTT.

This clonotype was recorded once. The V and J genes are TRBV3-1 and TRBJ2-1; D perhaps matches TRBD1 (5 bases). With 0 bases removed from V and 14 bases from J, the gap between germline ends came to 11 bases. In germline, CDR1 is LGHDT, CDR2 YNNKEL (reference sequence). CDR3 length: 12 residues. The CDR3 protein is CASSQDSDNEFF. In nucleotides, the CDR3 is TGTGCCAGCAGCCAAGATTCGGACAATGAGTTCTTC.

The chain links TRBV9 to TRBJ2-1; unclear D gene. The germline V gene has CDR1 SGDLS and CDR2 YYNGEE. The CDR3 covers 15 residues. V gave up 1 base and J gave up 7 bases, with 15 bases separating them. CDR3 residues: CASSVYLGGENEQFF. The CDR3 bases are TGTGCCAGCAGCGTATATCTCGGTGGTGAGAATGAGCAGTTCTTC.

The chain carries TRBV4-1 and TRBJ1-5, with D tentatively TRBD1 (5 bases). Germline V gene sequence: CDR1 MGHRA, CDR2 YSYEKL. Deletions cut 1 base from V and 4 bases from J, with 8 bases between. The CDR3 totals 14 residues. The CDR3 coding sequence is TGCGCCAGCAGCCAAGTGGGACCGAATCAGCCCCAGCATTTT. It yields the protein CASSQVGPNQPQHF.

The chain employs TRBV9 and TRBJ2-5; D might be TRBD2 (6 bases). V was clipped by 3 bases and J by 5 bases, with 11 bases between them. CDR1 is SGDLS, CDR2 YYNGEE, per germline. The CDR3 runs to 13 residues. In nucleotides, the CDR3 is TGTGCCAGCAGCGGCCCCCGGGGGGAGACCCAGTACTTC. The encoded protein is CASSGPRGETQYF.

Comment on this clonotype: A read error may account for a junction end that differs from germline. This chain joins TRBV5-1 and TRBJ2-3; no firm D call. CDR1 and CDR2 from the germline V gene are SGHRS and YFSETQ. CDR3 length: 12 amino acids. The CDR3 DNA is TGCGCCAGCAGGTTGGGTTCAGATACGCAGTATTTT. Protein product: CASRLGSDTQYF.

For the CDR3, the DNA is TGTGCCAGCAGCGGCATCTACTTGGAATCCCACACAGATACGCAGTATTTT. Encoded protein: CASSGIYLESHTDTQYF. This chain connects TRBV28 to TRBJ2-3, with D uncertain. The V gene's germline CDR1 is MDHEN and CDR2 SYDVKM. The CDR3 contains 17 residues. V shed 6 bases and J shed 2 bases, with 21 bases lying between them.

This clonotype was seen once. The rearrangement links TRBV3-1 to TRBJ2-3; D possibly corresponds to TRBD2 (6 bases). CDR1 and CDR2 from the germline V gene are LGHDT and YNNKEL (reference sequence). V was shortened by 6 bases and J by 3 bases, with 7 bases between the two germline ends. The CDR3 loop spans 12 amino acids. CDR3 sequence: CASRRETDTQYF. CDR3 DNA: TGTGCCAGCAGGCGGGAAACAGATACGCAGTATTTT.

The V and J genes are TRBV28 and TRBJ1-2; 9 nucleotides agree with TRBD1. Germline CDR1 MDHEN, CDR2 SYDVKM. The CDR3 is 13 amino acids. Germline trimming cut 2 bases from V and 8 bases from J; bases unmatched to any gene: 3. The CDR3 nucleotides are TGTGCCAGCAGTTTAGGACAGGGGTTCGGCTACACCTTC. Translating it yields CASSLGQGFGYTF.

This chain joins TRBV2 and TRBJ1-6; tentatively, D is TRBD1 (6 bases). Germline V gene sequence: CDR1 SNHLY, CDR2 FYNNEI. This CDR3 is built from 16 residues. The germline V and J ends were trimmed by 1 base and 6 bases, with 13 bases remaining between them. DNA for the CDR3: TGTGCCAGCAGTGAAGAGACAGGACTTCTTAATTCACCCCTCCACTTT. Its protein product is CASSEETGLLNSPLHF.

The rearrangement joins TRBV5-1 to TRBJ2-7; D unclear. CDR1 is SGHRS, CDR2 YFSETQ, per germline. The ends were cut back, 0 bases at V and 3 bases at J, with 4 bases in the middle. The CDR3 covers 12 residues. The CDR3 is CASSLDGYEQYF. DNA of the CDR3: TGCGCCAGCAGCTTGGATGGCTACGAGCAGTACTTC.

The chain carries TRBV20-1 and TRBJ2-7; a possible D gene is TRBD2 (7 bases). The germline V gene encodes CDR1 DFQATT and CDR2 SNEGSKA (reference sequence). This CDR3 contains 17 residues. Trimming shortened V by 0 bases and J by 1 base, and 19 bases separated the two germline ends. The CDR3, as DNA: TGCAGTGCTAGAGATATGGCGGGGGCGAACCCATCCTACGAGCAGTACTTC. Its protein is CSARDMAGANPSYEQYF.

In this sample, this clonotype turned up once. The chain's CDR3 is CASSLRTTWQTQYF. In DNA form, the CDR3 reads TGTGCCAGCAGTTTAAGGACTACTTGGCAGACCCAGTACTTC. The chain has TRBV28 and TRBJ2-5; weak D call: TRBD2 (6 bases). Germline-derived CDR1 and CDR2 are MDHEN and SYDVKM. The V gene lost 2 bases and the J gene lost 6 bases, with 13 bases spanning the gap. CDR3 length: 14 amino acids.

The V gene is TRBV7-6, the J gene TRBJ1-1; maybe TRBD1 (6 bases). In germline, CDR1 is SGHVS, CDR2 FNYEAQ. Trimming pared 5 bases from V and 1 base from J, leaving 14 bases between. This CDR3 has 15 amino acids. The CDR3 nucleotides read TGTGCCAGCAGCCCCTACCCGGGACAGAACACTGAAGCTTTCTTT. The encoded protein is CASSPYPGQNTEAFF.

The rearrangement links TRBV28 to TRBJ2-6; tentatively, D is TRBD2 (5 bases). Trimming left V 6 bases short and J 0 bases short, with 9 bases between. In germline, CDR1 is MDHEN, CDR2 SYDVKM. This CDR3 comprises 15 residues. The DNA for the CDR3 is TGTGCCAGCAGGACGGGGTTCTCTGGGGCCAACGTCCTGACTTTC. Protein sequence: CASRTGFSGANVLTF.

The genes are TRBV9 and TRBJ1-2; no reliable D call. There are 16 residues in the CDR3. Germline-derived CDR1 and CDR2 are SGDLS and YYNGEE. The germline V and J ends were trimmed by 0 bases and 0 bases, with 12 bases remaining between them. CDR3 coding DNA: TGTGCCAGCAGCGTAGCTGGCAGCAATCCTAACTATGGCTACACCTTC. Protein sequence: CASSVAGSNPNYGYTF.

The chain links TRBV3-1 to TRBJ2-1; D unresolved. V was shortened by 2 bases and J by 0 bases, with 8 bases between the two germline ends. The germline gives CDR1 LGHDT, CDR2 YNNKEL (reference sequence). The CDR3 is made up of 15 amino acids. CDR3 in amino acids: CASSQRKSSYNEQFF. In nucleotides, the CDR3 is TGTGCCAGCAGCCAAAGAAAAAGCTCCTACAATGAGCAGTTCTTC.

V and J are TRBV6-1 and TRBJ1-6; 10 bases agree with TRBD1. Germline V gene data show CDR1 as MNHNS and CDR2 as SASEGT. The CDR3 length is 17 residues. J gave up 9 bases and V 6 bases, and 14 bases lay outside the gene matches. CDR3 DNA: TGTGCCAGCAGGCGAGGGACAGGGGTGGAGCGTGGTTCACCCCTCCACTTT. Protein: CASRRGTGVERGSPLHF.

The CDR3 loop is CASRNRGNSPLHF. The CDR3 DNA reads as TGTGCCAGCAGGAACAGAGGGAATTCACCCCTCCACTTT. This chain joins TRBV6-1 and TRBJ1-6; no clear D. The CDR3 contains 13 residues. Per the germline V gene, CDR1 is MNHNS and CDR2 is SASEGT. V shed 6 bases and J shed 7 bases, with 10 bases lying between them.

The chain is built from TRBV9 and TRBJ1-2, with D maybe TRBD1 (5 bases). V was clipped by 1 base and J by 10 bases, with 11 bases between them. The CDR3 contains 12 residues. Looked up from germline, CDR1 is SGDLS and CDR2 is YYNGEE. Here the CDR3 DNA reads TGTGCCAGCAGCGTAACTCAGGGTGACTACACCTTC. As protein: CASSVTQGDYTF.

This sequence joins TRBV4-1 and TRBJ2-7, with a possible D match to TRBD2 (5 bases). The CDR3 is 16 residues long. The V end was cut by 1 base, the J end by 4 bases, with 17 bases between. Germline CDR1 MGHRA, CDR2 YSYEKL. This CDR3 is CASSQGSGSVDYEQYV. The DNA of the CDR3 is TGCGCCAGCAGCCAAGGGAGCGGATCCGTTGATTACGAGCAGTACGTC.

The rearrangement links TRBV2 to TRBJ1-2; D unresolved. Germline values: CDR1 SNHLY, CDR2 FYNNEI. The CDR3 extends over 13 amino acids. The V and J ends lost 6 bases and 7 bases respectively, with 15 bases between them. The CDR3 DNA is TGTGCCAGCAGCCCTACAGTGAAGACTGGCTACACCTTC. Residues: CASSPTVKTGYTF.

The genes are TRBV6-5 and TRBJ2-1, with a weak D call TRBD1 (5 bases). The CDR3 is 13 residues long. Trimming removed 6 bases from V and 8 bases from J, with 14 bases in between. Germline assignment: CDR1 MNHEY and CDR2 SVGAGI. CDR3 region: CASRGTGSDEQFF. For the CDR3, the DNA is TGTGCCAGCAGGGGCACAGGTTCCGATGAGCAGTTCTTC.

The rearrangement joins TRBV19 to TRBJ1-5; D perhaps matches TRBD1 (5 bases). With 5 bases removed from V and 2 bases from J, the gap between germline ends came to 7 bases. Germline V gene sequence: CDR1 LNHDA, CDR2 SQIVND (reference sequence). The CDR3 sequence is 13 residues long. CDR3 sequence reads: CASSAGRNQPQHF. CDR3 coding DNA: TGTGCCAGTAGTGCAGGGCGCAATCAGCCCCAGCATTTT.

This chain uses TRBV28 with TRBJ1-5, with D unclear. Germline CDR1 reads MDHEN; CDR2 reads SYDVKM. CDR3 length: 16 amino acids. V was trimmed by 2 bases and J by 0 bases, leaving 11 bases between them. The CDR3 region is CASSLPGAYSNQPQHF. The CDR3 DNA follows: TGTGCCAGCAGTTTACCGGGAGCCTATAGCAATCAGCCCCAGCATTTT.